This T cell receptor beta chain appears in the sequencing data of a study of vaccination and CD4 T cells after COVID-19. The treatment is: approximately nine-day PBMC culture with coronavirus spike peptide pools or control peptides (ViraFEST assay). This clonotype was counted only a few times. Its antigen remains unidentified. The germline V and J ends were trimmed by 2 bases and 2 bases, with 8 bases remaining between them. Germline V gene lookup returns CDR1 SSHAT and CDR2 FNYEAQ (reference sequence). This CDR3 contains 14 residues. The Oncomine TCR Beta short-read assay was applied to DNA of cultured CD4+ T cells. One entry per CDR3 protein, called by TCRdb with MiXCR from the PCR reads. The sample shows about 25,000 distinct CDR3 sequences, over 45% of them seen only once.

V and J are TRBV7-7 and TRBJ2-3; either TRBD1 or TRBD2 may fit D (5 bases each). The TCR sequence derives from a human donor who had recovered from COVID-19. The sequenced sample consisted of CD4+ T cells from blood, cultured in vitro. The CDR3 DNA reads as TGTGCCAGCAGCTTACTGGGGACCACAGATACGCAGTATTTT. This codes for CASSLLGTTDTQYF.